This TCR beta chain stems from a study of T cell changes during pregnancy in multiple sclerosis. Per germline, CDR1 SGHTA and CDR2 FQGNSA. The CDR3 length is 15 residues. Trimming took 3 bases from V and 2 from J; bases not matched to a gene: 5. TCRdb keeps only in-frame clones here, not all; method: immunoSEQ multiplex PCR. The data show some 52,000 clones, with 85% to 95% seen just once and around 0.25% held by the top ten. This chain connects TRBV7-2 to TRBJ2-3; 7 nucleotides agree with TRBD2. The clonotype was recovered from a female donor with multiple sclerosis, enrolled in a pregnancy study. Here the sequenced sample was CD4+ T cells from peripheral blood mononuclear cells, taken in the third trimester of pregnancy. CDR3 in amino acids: CASSFGAGITDTQYF. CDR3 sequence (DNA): TGTGCCAGCAGCTTTGGAGCGGGGATCACAGATACGCAGTATTTT.